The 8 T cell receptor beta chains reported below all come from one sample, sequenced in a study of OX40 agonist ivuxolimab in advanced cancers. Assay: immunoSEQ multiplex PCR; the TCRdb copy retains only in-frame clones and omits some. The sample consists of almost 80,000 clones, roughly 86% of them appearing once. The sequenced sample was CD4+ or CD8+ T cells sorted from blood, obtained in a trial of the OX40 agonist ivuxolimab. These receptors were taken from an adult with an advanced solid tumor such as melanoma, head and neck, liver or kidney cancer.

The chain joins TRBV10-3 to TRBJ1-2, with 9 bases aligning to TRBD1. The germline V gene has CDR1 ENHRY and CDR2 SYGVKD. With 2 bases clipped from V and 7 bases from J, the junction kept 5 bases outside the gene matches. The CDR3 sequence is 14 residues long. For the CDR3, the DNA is TGTGCCATCAGTGAGACAACAGGGGGCAGTGGCTACACCTTC. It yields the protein CAISETTGGSGYTF.

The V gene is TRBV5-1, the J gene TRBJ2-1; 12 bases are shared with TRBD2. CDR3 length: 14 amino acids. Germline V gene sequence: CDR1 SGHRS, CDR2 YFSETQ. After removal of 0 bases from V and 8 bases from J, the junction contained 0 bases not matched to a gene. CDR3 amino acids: CASSLGLAGDEQFF. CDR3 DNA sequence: TGCGCCAGCAGCTTGGGACTAGCGGGAGATGAGCAGTTCTTC.

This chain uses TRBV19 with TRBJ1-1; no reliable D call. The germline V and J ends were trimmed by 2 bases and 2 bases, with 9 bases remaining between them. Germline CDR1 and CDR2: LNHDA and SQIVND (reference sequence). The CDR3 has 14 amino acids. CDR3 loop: CASSINGVNTEAFF. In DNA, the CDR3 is TGTGCCAGTAGTATAAATGGGGTCAACACTGAAGCTTTCTTT.

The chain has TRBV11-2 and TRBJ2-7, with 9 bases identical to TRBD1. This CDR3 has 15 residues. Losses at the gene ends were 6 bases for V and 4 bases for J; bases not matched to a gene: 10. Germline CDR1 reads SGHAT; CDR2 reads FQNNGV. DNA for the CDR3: TGTGCCAGCAGACCAGTGGGACAGGGAATTTACGAGCAGTACTTC. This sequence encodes CASRPVGQGIYEQYF.

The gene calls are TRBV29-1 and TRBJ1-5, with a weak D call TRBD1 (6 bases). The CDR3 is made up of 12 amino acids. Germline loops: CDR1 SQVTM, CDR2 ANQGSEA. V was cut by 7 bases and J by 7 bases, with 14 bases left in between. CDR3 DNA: TGCAGCGCTGGGGGGGCAGGACAGCCCCAGCATTTT. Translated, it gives CSAGGAGQPQHF.

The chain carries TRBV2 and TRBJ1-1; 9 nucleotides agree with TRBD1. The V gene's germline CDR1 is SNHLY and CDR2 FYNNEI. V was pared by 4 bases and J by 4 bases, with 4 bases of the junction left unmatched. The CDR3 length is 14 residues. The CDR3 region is CASSAVTGGTEAFF. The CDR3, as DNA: TGTGCCAGCAGTGCTGTGACAGGGGGCACTGAAGCTTTCTTT.

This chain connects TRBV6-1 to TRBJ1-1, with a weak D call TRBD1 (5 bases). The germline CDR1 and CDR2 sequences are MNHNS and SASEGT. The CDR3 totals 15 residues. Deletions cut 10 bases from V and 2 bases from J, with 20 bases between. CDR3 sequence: CATLKRGAENTEAFF. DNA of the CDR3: TGTGCCACCCTTAAGAGGGGTGCCGAAAACACTGAAGCTTTCTTT.

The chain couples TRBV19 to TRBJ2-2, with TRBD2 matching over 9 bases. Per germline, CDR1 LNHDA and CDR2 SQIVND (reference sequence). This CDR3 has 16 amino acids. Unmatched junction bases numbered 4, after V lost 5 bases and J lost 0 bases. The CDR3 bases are TGTGCCAGTAGTGCGAGACTAGCGGCGAACACCGGGGAGCTGTTTTTT. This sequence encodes CASSARLAANTGELFF.